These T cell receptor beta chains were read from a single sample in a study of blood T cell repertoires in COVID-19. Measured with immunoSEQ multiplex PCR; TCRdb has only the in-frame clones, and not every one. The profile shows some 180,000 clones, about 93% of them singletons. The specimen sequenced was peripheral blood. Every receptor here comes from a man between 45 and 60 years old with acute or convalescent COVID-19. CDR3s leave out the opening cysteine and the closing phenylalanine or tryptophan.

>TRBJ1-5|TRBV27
ASSLPGPGNQPQH
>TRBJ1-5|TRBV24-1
ATSRQGDQPQH
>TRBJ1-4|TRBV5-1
ASSFQGGSTNEKLF
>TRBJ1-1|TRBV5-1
ASSFGQVNTEAF
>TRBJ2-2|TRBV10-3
AISDRDGELF
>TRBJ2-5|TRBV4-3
ASAAVVQGAKVRETQY
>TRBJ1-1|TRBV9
ASSTEGHTEAF
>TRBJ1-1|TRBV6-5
ASSYSRGLAEAF
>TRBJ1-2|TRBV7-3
ASSLEGQGDYGYT
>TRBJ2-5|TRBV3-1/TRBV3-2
ASSQEAGGAETQY
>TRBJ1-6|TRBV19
ASMDRVNSPLH
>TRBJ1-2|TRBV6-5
VTRKGDYGYT
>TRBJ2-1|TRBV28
ASSSGLAGGNYNEQF
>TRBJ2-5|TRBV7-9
ASSPMAGEETQY
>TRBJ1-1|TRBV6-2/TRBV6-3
ASSGFDTRLPTWNTEAF
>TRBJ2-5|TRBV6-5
ASSSSPGKGQETQY
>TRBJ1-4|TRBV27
ASSSVGRGNEKLF
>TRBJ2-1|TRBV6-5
ASSEGRTRGDEQF
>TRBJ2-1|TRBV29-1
SASGLAGSGIGEQF
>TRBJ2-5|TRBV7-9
ASSPYAGRGETQY
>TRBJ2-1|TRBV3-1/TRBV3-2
ASSQNSGGIDEQF
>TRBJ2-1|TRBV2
ASTLIPGEQF
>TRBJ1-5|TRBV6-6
ASSYSGDNSNQPQH
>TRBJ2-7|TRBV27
ASSLQDSYEQY
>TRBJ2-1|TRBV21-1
ASSRGRAEDFGNEQF
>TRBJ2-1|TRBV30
AWSVGGTSLF
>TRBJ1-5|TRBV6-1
ASSEVSLNNQPQH
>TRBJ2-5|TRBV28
ASSLPNQRTGVRETQY
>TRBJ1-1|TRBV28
ASSSIRTATNTEAF
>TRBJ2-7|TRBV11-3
ASSLVQGTYEQY
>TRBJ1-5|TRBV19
ASSTPRTGPNQPQH
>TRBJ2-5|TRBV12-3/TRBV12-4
ASSGELEETQY
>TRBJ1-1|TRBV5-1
ASSSPMNTEAF
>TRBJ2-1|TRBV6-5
ASSYSVAGGRNEQF
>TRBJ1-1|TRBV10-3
AIREMTGNTEAF
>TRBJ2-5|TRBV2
ASLGAEGETQY
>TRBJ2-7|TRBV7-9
ASSLGSSSYEQY
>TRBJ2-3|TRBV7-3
ASSLRVGGSISDTQY
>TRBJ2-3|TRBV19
ASSILGGVMTDTQY
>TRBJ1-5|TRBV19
ASTDRVNQPQH